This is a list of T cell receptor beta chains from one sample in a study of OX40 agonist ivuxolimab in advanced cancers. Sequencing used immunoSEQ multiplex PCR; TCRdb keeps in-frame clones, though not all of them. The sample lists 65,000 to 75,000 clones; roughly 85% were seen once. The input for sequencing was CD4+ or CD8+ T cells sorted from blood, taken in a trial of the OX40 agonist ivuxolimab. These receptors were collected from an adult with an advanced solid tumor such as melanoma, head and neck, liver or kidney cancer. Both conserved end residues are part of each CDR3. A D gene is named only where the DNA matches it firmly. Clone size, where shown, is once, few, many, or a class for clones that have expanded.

cdr3_nt: TGTGCCAGCAGTCAAACTAGCGGGGCATACGAGCAGTACTTC; cdr3_aa: CASSQTSGAYEQYF; clone_size: once; d_call: TRBD2; j_call: TRBJ2-7; v_call: TRBV27
cdr3_nt: TGTGCCGGCAGTTTACTGGACAGAAACACCGGGGAGCTGTTTTTT; cdr3_aa: CAGSLLDRNTGELFF; clone_size: NA; d_call: NA; j_call: TRBJ2-2; v_call: TRBV28
cdr3_nt: TGCGCCAGCGGCCGGACAGCCTCTGGGGCCAACGTCCTGACTTTC; cdr3_aa: CASGRTASGANVLTF; clone_size: once; d_call: NA; j_call: TRBJ2-6; v_call: TRBV5-1
cdr3_nt: TGTGCCAGAAGCTTGTGGGGCGCACAGAACACTGAAGCTTTCTTT; cdr3_aa: CARSLWGAQNTEAFF; clone_size: NA; d_call: NA; j_call: TRBJ1-1; v_call: TRBV5-3
cdr3_nt: TGTGCCAGCACCCTCGATGGCGGGCGGAGCTACAATGAGCGGTTCTTC; cdr3_aa: CASTLDGGRSYNERFF; clone_size: NA; d_call: NA; j_call: TRBJ2-1; v_call: TRBV5-4
cdr3_nt: TGCAGCGTTGAAGATCGTTGGACGCTTGGCTACACCTTC; cdr3_aa: CSVEDRWTLGYTF; clone_size: NA; d_call: NA; j_call: TRBJ1-2; v_call: TRBV29-1
cdr3_nt: TGTGCCAGCAGCCCTCCCGGACCATACAATGAGCAGTTCTTC; cdr3_aa: CASSPPGPYNEQFF; clone_size: NA; d_call: NA; j_call: TRBJ2-1; v_call: TRBV7-3
cdr3_nt: TGCGCCAGCAGCCTGACCAACTTAAGGAACACTGAAGCTTTCTTT; cdr3_aa: CASSLTNLRNTEAFF; clone_size: NA; d_call: NA; j_call: TRBJ1-1; v_call: TRBV5-1
cdr3_nt: TGTGCCAGCAGAACAGGGGGCTCCTACGAGCAGTACTTC; cdr3_aa: CASRTGGSYEQYF; clone_size: NA; d_call: TRBD1; j_call: TRBJ2-7; v_call: TRBV2
cdr3_nt: TGTGCCAGCAGCCACGGGACTAACCAAGAGACCCAGTACTTC; cdr3_aa: CASSHGTNQETQYF; clone_size: NA; d_call: TRBD2; j_call: TRBJ2-5; v_call: TRBV6-5
cdr3_nt: TGCGCCAGCAGTGAGTTCCAGGCACAAAACACCGGGGAGCTGTTTTTT; cdr3_aa: CASSEFQAQNTGELFF; clone_size: NA; d_call: NA; j_call: TRBJ2-2; v_call: TRBV10-1
cdr3_nt: TGTGCCAGCAGGCGGGCCCCCACTGAAGCTTTCTTT; cdr3_aa: CASRRAPTEAFF; clone_size: few; d_call: NA; j_call: TRBJ1-1; v_call: TRBV28
cdr3_nt: TGTGCCAGCAGCCAATCCTACGAGCAGTACTTC; cdr3_aa: CASSQSYEQYF; clone_size: few; d_call: NA; j_call: TRBJ2-7; v_call: TRBV14
cdr3_nt: TGCGCCAGCAGCTTGGGGGACAGCTCTGGGGCCAACGTCCTGACTTTC; cdr3_aa: CASSLGDSSGANVLTF; clone_size: NA; d_call: TRBD1; j_call: TRBJ2-6; v_call: TRBV5-1
cdr3_nt: TGTGCCAGCAGCTTGAAGGGGGCTAGCCACGAGCAGTACTTC; cdr3_aa: CASSLKGASHEQYF; clone_size: NA; d_call: TRBD1; j_call: TRBJ2-7; v_call: TRBV5-4
cdr3_nt: TGTGCCAGCAGTTCTTTCGGCGGAGGTGGCTACACCTTC; cdr3_aa: CASSSFGGGGYTF; clone_size: few; d_call: NA; j_call: TRBJ1-2; v_call: TRBV5-4
cdr3_nt: TGTGCCAGCTCACCAATACTAGCGGAGTACCAAGAGACCCAGTACTTC; cdr3_aa: CASSPILAEYQETQYF; clone_size: NA; d_call: TRBD2; j_call: TRBJ2-5; v_call: TRBV18
cdr3_nt: TGTGCCAGCAGCCAGGGCAGGGAGAACACTGAAGCTTTCTTT; cdr3_aa: CASSQGRENTEAFF; clone_size: NA; d_call: NA; j_call: TRBJ1-1; v_call: TRBV7-9
cdr3_nt: TGTGCCAGCTCACCTGCAAGTATGCAAGAGACCCAGTACTTC; cdr3_aa: CASSPASMQETQYF; clone_size: NA; d_call: NA; j_call: TRBJ2-5; v_call: TRBV18
cdr3_nt: TGTGCCAGCAGTGAGAGACTAGCGGGAGCTGGGGAGCTGTTTTTT; cdr3_aa: CASSERLAGAGELFF; clone_size: NA; d_call: TRBD2; j_call: TRBJ2-2; v_call: TRBV2
cdr3_nt: TGTGCCAGCAGTGAAGGTATGGGTGGACAGGGTTCCTACGAGCAGTACTTC; cdr3_aa: CASSEGMGGQGSYEQYF; clone_size: NA; d_call: TRBD1; j_call: TRBJ2-7; v_call: TRBV2
cdr3_nt: TGTGCCAGCAGTTTACAGGGAATAGGCACAGATACGCAGTATTTT; cdr3_aa: CASSLQGIGTDTQYF; clone_size: NA; d_call: NA; j_call: TRBJ2-3; v_call: TRBV27
cdr3_nt: TGTGCCAGCTCAGAATTCCAGGGAAGTCCCATCCTCTCTGGGGCCAACGTCCTGACTTTC; cdr3_aa: CASSEFQGSPILSGANVLTF; clone_size: NA; d_call: NA; j_call: TRBJ2-6; v_call: TRBV18
cdr3_nt: TGTGCCACCAGGAGTTATACCGCTGAAGCTTTCTTT; cdr3_aa: CATRSYTAEAFF; clone_size: NA; d_call: NA; j_call: TRBJ1-1; v_call: TRBV28
cdr3_nt: TGTGCCTGGAGTGTACGGGGCGTCGGGAGGGTCCAAGAGACCCAGTACTTC; cdr3_aa: CAWSVRGVGRVQETQYF; clone_size: NA; d_call: TRBD2; j_call: TRBJ2-5; v_call: TRBV30
cdr3_nt: TGTGCCACGCGGGACAGCGGTGAAAAACTGTTTTTT; cdr3_aa: CATRDSGEKLFF; clone_size: NA; d_call: TRBD1; j_call: TRBJ1-4; v_call: TRBV6-1
cdr3_nt: TGTGCCAGCAGCTTACGTGGGGTTATAAGTAATTCACCCCTCCACTTT; cdr3_aa: CASSLRGVISNSPLHF; clone_size: NA; d_call: NA; j_call: TRBJ1-6; v_call: TRBV7-8
cdr3_nt: TGCGCCAGTAAACTCAGTCCCACCGGGGAGCTGTTTTTT; cdr3_aa: CASKLSPTGELFF; clone_size: NA; d_call: NA; j_call: TRBJ2-2; v_call: TRBV5-1